The 21 T cell receptor beta chains listed next were all sequenced from one sample in a study of human CD8 memory T cell subsets. Sequencing libraries of TCR beta were made by UMI-labeled 5' RACE. From its re-call of the 5' RACE reads, TCRdb lists each CDR3 protein once, without DNA. In total, the table holds 7,900 or so distinct CDR3 sequences. Material for sequencing was CD8+ T cells from PBMCs. The receptors originated from a human donor in good health.

The V gene is TRBV3-1, the J gene TRBJ1-1. The CDR3 covers 14 residues. Germline CDR1 and CDR2: LGHDT and YNNKEL (reference sequence). CDR3 amino acids: CASSQPSMNTEAFF.

The chain recombines TRBV29-1 with TRBJ1-4. Germline V gives CDR1 SQVTM, CDR2 ANQGSEA. CDR3 length equals 13 residues. The CDR3 reads CSVDGGDEEKLFF.

The J gene is TRBJ2-1, the V gene TRBV7-9; TCRdb lists TRBD1, though no DNA is available to test this call. Germline V gene sequence: CDR1 SEHNR, CDR2 FQNEAQ (reference sequence). The CDR3 spans 15 residues. The chain's CDR3 is CASSKGQGPYNEQFF.

V gene TRBV27 combines with J gene TRBJ1-1; the D call from TCRdb, TRBD1, cannot be confirmed without DNA. Germline assignment: CDR1 MNHEY and CDR2 SMNVEV (reference sequence). The CDR3 is made up of 14 amino acids. CDR3 amino acids: CASRTGGMHTEAFF.

This rearrangement joins TRBV7-8 to TRBJ2-5. The CDR3 has 15 residues. Germline loops: CDR1 SGHVS, CDR2 FQNEAQ. CDR3 residues: CASSLEGSLRETQYF.

The chain links TRBV24-1 to TRBJ1-2; with no DNA, the TCRdb D assignment of TRBD1 cannot be verified. Germline values: CDR1 KGHDR, CDR2 SFDVKD. The CDR3 spans 13 residues. CDR3 amino acids: CATSDGGAHDYTF.

The V call is TRBV28, the J call TRBJ2-7; TCRdb proposes TRBD2, but this gene call is untestable without DNA. CDR1 and CDR2 from the germline V gene are MDHEN and SYDVKM. The CDR3 extends over 11 amino acids. The CDR3 sequence is CASSLPPEQYF. Full variable domain (remainder filled in from reference TRBV28 and TRBJ2-7): DVKVTQSSRYLVKRTGEKVFLECVQDMDHENMFWYRQDPGLGLRLIYFSYDVKMKEKGDIPEGYSVSREKKERFSLILESASTNQTSMYLCASSLPPEQYFGPGTRLTVT.

The V gene is TRBV28, the J gene TRBJ2-1; TCRdb reports TRBD2, a call that lacks DNA to check it against. CDR3 length: 14 residues. Germline lookup yields CDR1 MDHEN and CDR2 SYDVKM. CDR3 region: CASSSRREGLEQFF. Combining the CDR3 with reference TRBV28 and TRBJ2-1 gives the whole variable domain DVKVTQSSRYLVKRTGEKVFLECVQDMDHENMFWYRQDPGLGLRLIYFSYDVKMKEKGDIPEGYSVSREKKERFSLILESASTNQTSMYLCASSSRREGLEQFFGPGTRLTVL.

V usage is TRBV24-1 and J usage is TRBJ2-2. CDR1 KGHDR and CDR2 SFDVKD come from the germline V gene. There are 15 residues in the CDR3. Here the CDR3 reads CATSDLIKGTGELFF.

V gene TRBV5-1 combines with J gene TRBJ2-1; the TRBD2 assignment by TCRdb is unverifiable without DNA. This CDR3 contains 13 residues. Germline-derived CDR1 and CDR2 are SGHRS and YFSETQ. The CDR3 sequence: CASSFGTPNEQFF.

The V and J genes are TRBV29-1 and TRBJ1-1; the TRBD1 assignment by TCRdb is unverifiable without DNA. CDR1 is SQVTM and CDR2 is ANQGSEA in the germline V gene. The CDR3 has 13 amino acids. CDR3: CSTRQGAGIEAFF.

The V and J genes are TRBV7-3 and TRBJ2-3. This CDR3 has 13 amino acids. Germline V gene lookup returns CDR1 SGHTA and CDR2 FQGTGA. The CDR3 spells CASSATRADTQYF.

This chain's CDR3 is CASSEGGNQPQHF. The chain combines TRBV5-6 with TRBJ1-5; TCRdb proposes TRBD1, but this gene call is untestable without DNA. CDR1 SGHDT and CDR2 YYEEEE come from the germline V gene. CDR3 length: 13 residues.

The rearrangement uses TRBV3-1 and TRBJ1-3. CDR1 is LGHDT and CDR2 is YNNKEL in the germline V gene (reference sequence). The CDR3 length is 19 residues. The CDR3 sequence: CASSQDGLQHFFSGNTIYF.

The chain joins TRBV18 to TRBJ2-7. CDR1 and CDR2 (germline): KGHSH, LQKENI. This CDR3 region has 11 residues. The CDR3 loop is CASSDALEQYF. Full variable domain (missing parts from reference TRBV18 and TRBJ2-7): NAGVMQNPRHLVRRRGQEARLRCSPMKGHSHVYWYRQLPEEGLKFMVYLQKENIIDESGMPKERFSAEFPKEGPSILRIQQVVRGDSAAYFCASSDALEQYFGPGTRLTVT.

This chain uses TRBV6-4 with TRBJ2-5; as DNA is missing, the TRBD2 call by TCRdb cannot be tested. The length of the CDR3 is 20 residues. CDR1 is MRHNA, CDR2 SNTAGT, per germline. The CDR3 region is CASSDSKSSGRNRAQETQYF.

This CDR3 reads CSASSGQGPYGYTF. The chain employs TRBV20-1 and TRBJ1-2; no DNA is available, so the TRBD1 call from TCRdb remains unchecked. The CDR3 has 14 residues. Germline V gene sequence: CDR1 DFQATT, CDR2 SNEGSKA (reference sequence).

V and J are TRBV18 and TRBJ2-1. Germline V gene lookup returns CDR1 KGHSH and CDR2 LQKENI. The length of the CDR3 is 13 residues. The CDR3 is CASSPFPDNEQFF.

CDR3 amino acids: CASSPAGGGELFF. The chain links TRBV7-3 to TRBJ2-2. The CDR3 consists of 13 residues. The V gene's germline CDR1 is SGHTA and CDR2 FQGTGA.

This sequence joins TRBV5-5 and TRBJ2-7; no DNA is available, so the TRBD1 call from TCRdb remains unchecked. The CDR3 has 15 residues. CDR1 is SGHKS and CDR2 is YYEKEE in the germline V gene (reference sequence). CDR3 amino acids: CASSLSRQGFYEQYF.

CDR3 in amino acids: CASSLPAEETQYF. The V gene is TRBV7-6, the J gene TRBJ2-5. Germline V gene lookup returns CDR1 SGHVS and CDR2 FNYEAQ. The CDR3 loop spans 13 amino acids.